Shown below are 6 T cell receptor beta chains from a single sample sequenced in a study of cytomegalovirus exposure and HLA in healthy donors. The PCR made use of 60 Vbeta and 13 Jbeta primers. Measured with immunoSEQ multiplex PCR; TCRdb has only the in-frame clones, and not every one. This sample has about 200,000 clones; approximately 70% occur once, and the top ten carry approximately 1.8%. What was sequenced was PBMCs. These TCRs come from a woman aged 25 to 39 in good health and CMV-seronegative.

This clone appeared a few times. This chain uses TRBV2 with TRBJ2-6, with 7 bases fitting TRBD1. With 7 bases clipped from V and 2 bases from J, the junction kept 14 bases outside the gene matches. The CDR3 totals 18 residues. CDR1 is SNHLY and CDR2 is FYNNEI in the germline V gene. CDR3 protein: CASILPNRGRAGANVLTF. CDR3 nucleotide sequence: TGTGCCAGCATTTTACCGAACAGGGGAAGGGCTGGGGCCAACGTCCTGACTTTC.

The rearrangement uses TRBV30 and TRBJ2-1; 7 nucleotides agree with TRBD2. Unmatched junction bases numbered 18, after V lost 3 bases and J lost 10 bases. Germline CDR1 and CDR2: GTSNPN and SVGIG (reference sequence). The CDR3 sequence is 16 residues long. The chain's CDR3 is CAWSHIWLADAQEQFF. The DNA of the CDR3 is TGTGCCTGGAGCCACATATGGCTAGCGGACGCCCAAGAGCAGTTCTTC.

V usage is TRBV29-1 and J usage is TRBJ1-1; D unresolved. The CDR3 is 12 residues long. V was clipped by 7 bases and J by 3 bases, with 12 bases between them. The germline V gene has CDR1 SQVTM and CDR2 ANQGSEA. This CDR3 reads CSGGGSDTEAFF. In nucleotides, the CDR3 is TGCAGCGGGGGAGGGTCGGACACTGAAGCTTTCTTT.

This clone was detected a few times. The chain couples TRBV14 to TRBJ2-7, with 10 bases fitting TRBD1. This CDR3 comprises 14 residues. Germline CDR1 is SGHDN and CDR2 is FVKESK. J gave up 5 bases and V 7 bases, and 8 bases lay outside the gene matches. CDR3 loop: CASIWGTGDHEQYF. In DNA form, the CDR3 reads TGTGCCAGCATTTGGGGGACAGGGGACCACGAGCAGTACTTC.

Worth noting for this clone: An end of the junction does not agree with germline; a read error may underlie this. This specimen includes other DNA sequences encoding the same CDR3. This chain's CDR3 is CASSVASSYNSPLHF. In nucleotides, the CDR3 is TGTGCCAGCAGTGTAGCGAGCTCCTATAATTCACCTCTCCACTTT. The chain has TRBV25-1 and TRBJ1-6; D call uncertain. The CDR3 loop spans 15 amino acids. Germline-derived CDR1 and CDR2 are MGHDK and SYGVNS.

Points on this clone: Without the conserved terminal phenylalanine or tryptophan, this CDR3 likely stems from a read error. The chain links TRBV6-1 to TRBJ2-4, with D possibly being TRBD2 (6 bases). Per the germline V gene, CDR1 is MNHNS and CDR2 is SASEGT. The length of the CDR3 is 14 residues. The ends were cut back, 5 bases at V and 1 base at J, with 9 bases in the middle. The CDR3 DNA reads TGTGCCAGCAGTTCTGGGGGGGCCAAAAACATTCAGTACCTC. Translating it yields CASSSGGAKNIQYL.